One sample yielded the 27 T cell receptor beta chains listed below, sequenced in a study of shared clonotypes between healthy human individuals. Assay: immunoSEQ multiplex PCR; the TCRdb copy retains only in-frame clones and omits some. Of roughly 1 million clones in the sample, more than 75% were seen once. Sequencing was carried out using memory CD4+ T cells from PBMCs. This sample's subset: CD45RA-negative fraction. The source is a man aged 18 to 29 in good health. Some clones in this sample may be carry-over from other donors' samples.

This chain links TRBV28 with TRBJ2-7; 7 bases are a match to TRBD1. Germline V gives CDR1 MDHEN, CDR2 SYDVKM. The CDR3 spans 15 residues. Trimming removed 6 bases from V and 5 bases from J; junction bases left unmatched: 13. Here the CDR3 reads CASSIRQGRSDEQYF. CDR3 sequence (DNA): TGTGCCAGCAGCATTCGACAGGGAAGGTCCGACGAGCAGTACTTC.

The chain has TRBV7-2 and TRBJ2-1; TRBD2 aligns across 8 bases. J gave up 4 bases and V 1 base, and 3 bases lay outside the gene matches. The CDR3 loop spans 15 amino acids. Germline V gene data show CDR1 as SGHTA and CDR2 as FQGNSA. This chain's CDR3 is CASSLVTSGYNEQFF. The CDR3 DNA follows: TGTGCCAGCAGCTTAGTAACTAGCGGATACAATGAGCAGTTCTTC.

CDR3 sequence reads: CASSSSPTDNEQFF. DNA of the CDR3: TGTGCCAGCAGCTCATCCCCTACCGACAATGAGCAGTTCTTC. The V and J genes are TRBV5-4 and TRBJ2-1; no reliable D call. There are 14 residues in the CDR3. V was trimmed by 3 bases and J by 5 bases, leaving 12 bases between them. Germline V gives CDR1 SGHNT, CDR2 YYREEE (reference sequence).

V gene TRBV7-9 combines with J gene TRBJ2-3; TRBD2 matches 9 bases. V lost 1 base, J lost 2 bases, and 7 bases stayed unmatched. This CDR3 region has 17 residues. CDR1 SEHNR and CDR2 FQNEAQ come from the germline V gene (reference sequence). The CDR3 DNA sequence: TGTGCCAGCAGCTTAGTACCCGGGACTAGCACCACAGATACGCAGTATTTT. This encodes CASSLVPGTSTTDTQYF.

This clone was observed once. J is TRBJ2-7 and V is TRBV5-1, with 13 bases matching TRBD2. CDR3 length: 17 amino acids. Looked up from germline, CDR1 is SGHRS and CDR2 is YFSETQ. Trimming removed 7 bases from V and 1 base from J; junction bases left unmatched: 11. In nucleotides, the CDR3 is TGCGCCAGCTCCTACCCCACTAGCGGGAGGGGTTCCTACGAGCAGTACTTC. As protein: CASSYPTSGRGSYEQYF.

The rearrangement joins TRBV20-1 to TRBJ1-1; the D is unclear. The CDR3 sequence is 11 residues long. Germline assignment: CDR1 DFQATT and CDR2 SNEGSKA (reference sequence). Deletions cut 3 bases from V and 9 bases from J, with 11 bases between. CDR3: CSARAWEKAFF. In nucleotides, the CDR3 is TGCAGTGCTAGGGCCTGGGAGAAAGCTTTCTTT.

The rearrangement links TRBV27 to TRBJ2-2; D not resolved. This CDR3 region has 14 residues. CDR1 and CDR2 (germline): MNHEY, SMNVEV (reference sequence). The germline V and J ends were trimmed by 7 bases and 2 bases, with 11 bases remaining between them. The chain's CDR3 is CASTRRLNTGELFF. The CDR3 DNA reads TGTGCCAGCACGCGTAGGCTAAACACCGGGGAGCTGTTTTTT.

Only one count was recorded for this clone. The rearrangement uses TRBV7-9 and TRBJ2-7; D call uncertain. The CDR3 is made up of 16 amino acids. The V and J ends lost 2 bases and 4 bases respectively, with 18 bases between them. Germline V gives CDR1 SEHNR, CDR2 FQNEAQ (reference sequence). The CDR3 region is CASSLNPAGLNYEQYF. The CDR3, as DNA: TGTGCCAGCAGCTTAAACCCGGCTGGTCTTAATTACGAGCAGTACTTC.

The chain has TRBV6-5 and TRBJ1-1, with D possibly being TRBD1 (5 bases). The CDR3 covers 14 residues. Per germline, CDR1 MNHEY and CDR2 SVGAGI. Trimming cost V 2 bases and J 5 bases, with 12 bases left between them. The CDR3 nucleotides are TGTGCCAGCAGTTACGTACAGGTGGGGACTGAAGCTTTCTTT. It is translated as CASSYVQVGTEAFF.

With regard to this clone: Other DNA sequences in this sample translate to the same CDR3. This sequence joins TRBV28 and TRBJ1-1; D gene uncertain. Germline V gives CDR1 MDHEN, CDR2 SYDVKM. Trimming pared 5 bases from V and 5 bases from J, leaving 6 bases between. The CDR3 is 11 residues long. The CDR3, as DNA: TGTGCCAGCAGTCTCCCGACTGAAGCTTTCTTT. Its protein product is CASSLPTEAFF.

The V gene is TRBV11-2, the J gene TRBJ1-1; D is unclear. Trimming pared 2 bases from V and 0 bases from J, leaving 7 bases between. The germline CDR1 and CDR2 sequences are SGHAT and FQNNGV. The length of the CDR3 is 14 residues. The CDR3 reads CASSLWAVNTEAFF. In DNA form, the CDR3 reads TGTGCCAGCAGCTTATGGGCGGTGAACACTGAAGCTTTCTTT.

On this clone itself: Other nucleotide sequences in the sample specify the same CDR3. The chain recombines TRBV2 with TRBJ2-7; TRBD2 might be the D (6 bases). V gave up 6 bases and J gave up 6 bases, with 6 bases separating them. Germline V gene lookup returns CDR1 SNHLY and CDR2 FYNNEI. The CDR3 sequence is 10 residues long. The CDR3 loop reads CASREGEQYF. CDR3 in DNA: TGTGCCAGCAGGGAGGGCGAGCAGTACTTC.

This clone turned up a few times. The CDR3 spells CASSLPAQNTEAFF. CDR3 DNA sequence: TGTGCCAGCAGCTTACCCGCACAGAACACTGAAGCTTTCTTT. The V gene is TRBV7-9, the J gene TRBJ1-1; D call uncertain. The CDR3 is 14 residues long. Germline loops: CDR1 SEHNR, CDR2 FQNEAQ (reference sequence). The V gene lost 2 bases and the J gene lost 1 base, with 8 bases spanning the gap.

On this clone: This may be a read error: a much more frequent sequence differs by one nucleotide. This chain joins TRBV11-3 and TRBJ2-3, with D unclear. V was clipped by 4 bases and J by 0 bases, with 5 bases between them. The germline gives CDR1 SGHNT, CDR2 YENEEA. This CDR3 has 13 amino acids. As DNA, the CDR3 is TGTGCCAGCAGCTGGGGAAGCACAGATACGCAGTATTTT. Translating it yields CASSWGSTDTQYF.

This clone was seen a single time. The chain carries TRBV4-1 and TRBJ2-1; no reliable D call. The CDR3 spans 15 residues. Deletions cut 4 bases from V and 2 bases from J, with 12 bases between. The germline V gene has CDR1 MGHRA and CDR2 YSYEKL. The CDR3 loop reads CASSPKSKTYNEQFF. The CDR3 DNA reads TGCGCCAGCAGCCCAAAAAGTAAAACCTACAATGAGCAGTTCTTC.

This clone has only one observation. This CDR3 reads CASSVGVDDEQFF. The CDR3 DNA sequence: TGCGCCAGCAGCGTCGGGGTGGACGATGAGCAGTTCTTC. V and J are TRBV5-1 and TRBJ2-1, with D perhaps matching TRBD2 (5 bases). The CDR3 totals 13 residues. V lost 4 bases and J lost 8, with 13 bases in between. CDR1 and CDR2 from the germline V gene are SGHRS and YFSETQ.

In its sample, this clone was seen once. The chain couples TRBV5-8 to TRBJ2-2; D call uncertain. V shed 0 bases and J shed 1 base, with 7 bases lying between them. The CDR3 extends over 15 amino acids. Germline V gene sequence: CDR1 SGHTS, CDR2 YDEGEE. DNA for the CDR3: TGTGCCAGCAGCTTGGTTCTACTGAACACCGGGGAGCTGTTTTTT. It is translated as CASSLVLLNTGELFF.

The table lists this clone with a few counts. The gene calls are TRBV18 and TRBJ2-7; D gene unclear. Germline V gives CDR1 KGHSH, CDR2 LQKENI. The CDR3 extends over 12 amino acids. V was shortened by 1 base and J by 6 bases, with 7 bases between the two germline ends. CDR3 coding DNA: TGTGCCAGCTCACCACAGGGTTCCGAGCAGTACTTC. Protein sequence: CASSPQGSEQYF.

V is TRBV19 and J is TRBJ2-1, with no clear D. Germline CDR1 and CDR2: LNHDA and SQIVND (reference sequence). With 5 bases removed from V and 4 bases from J, the gap between germline ends came to 9 bases. The CDR3 is made up of 13 amino acids. CDR3 region: CASSRTLYNEQFF. In DNA, the CDR3 is TGTGCCAGTAGTCGCACACTTTACAATGAGCAGTTCTTC.

V is TRBV9 and J is TRBJ2-2; possible D gene TRBD2, 5 bases. Germline V gene sequence: CDR1 SGDLS, CDR2 YYNGEE. The CDR3 length is 16 residues. Trimming took off 0 bases at V and 7 bases at J, with 16 bases between the two ends. The CDR3 DNA follows: TGTGCCAGCAGCGTAGAAGTAACGGGGATTGGCGGGGAGCTGTTTTTT. Translation gives CASSVEVTGIGGELFF.

The V gene is TRBV27, the J gene TRBJ2-1, with TRBD2 as a possible D gene (6 bases). The germline V gene encodes CDR1 MNHEY and CDR2 SMNVEV (reference sequence). Trimming shortened V by 2 bases and J by 2 bases, and 16 bases separated the two germline ends. The CDR3 is 17 amino acids. CDR3 in DNA: TGTGCCAGCAGTTTAGGGTCGTCGGGAGCCACCTACAATGAGCAGTTCTTC. Amino acids: CASSLGSSGATYNEQFF.

The V and J genes are TRBV7-9 and TRBJ1-4; D unresolved. Trimming shortened V by 5 bases and J by 8 bases, and 9 bases separated the two germline ends. Germline-derived CDR1 and CDR2 are SEHNR and FQNEAQ (reference sequence). The CDR3 covers 12 residues. CDR3 loop: CASSPWEEKLFF. The CDR3 DNA sequence: TGTGCCAGCAGCCCATGGGAAGAAAAACTGTTTTTT.

The chain is built from TRBV7-9 and TRBJ2-5, with D possibly matching TRBD2 (5 bases). Germline CDR1 and CDR2: SEHNR and FQNEAQ (reference sequence). There are 16 residues in the CDR3. V was trimmed by 2 bases and J by 2 bases, leaving 15 bases between them. CDR3 amino acids: CASSLPRASGQETQYF. CDR3 nucleotide sequence: TGTGCCAGCAGCTTACCGCGGGCATCGGGGCAAGAGACCCAGTACTTC.

In regard to this clone: Distinct nucleotide sequences in the sample also encode this CDR3. The V gene is TRBV28, the J gene TRBJ1-5, with 12 bases identical to TRBD1. V trimming: 5 bases; J trimming: 3 bases; junction bases outside the gene matches: 5. The CDR3 length is 16 residues. Germline CDR1 is MDHEN and CDR2 is SYDVKM. CDR3 protein: CASSLGTGGPNQPQHF. For the CDR3, the DNA is TGTGCCAGCAGTCTAGGGACAGGGGGCCCCAATCAGCCCCAGCATTTT.

The rearrangement links TRBV21-1 to TRBJ2-7; the table calls TRBD2, which could not be checked here. TRBV21-1 is deemed a pseudogene. The CDR3 runs 11 residues. As DNA, the CDR3 is TGTGCCAGCAGCAACTTCCCGGGACTCGTCTTC. Its protein is CASSNFPGLVF.

The V gene is TRBV11-2, the J gene TRBJ2-3, with D hard to call. The CDR3 has 14 residues. V shed 0 bases and J shed 7 bases, with 11 bases lying between them. Germline V gene data show CDR1 as SGHAT and CDR2 as FQNNGV. The CDR3 coding sequence is TGTGCCAGCAGCTTAGATCAAGGCGTTAATACGCAGTATTTT. The encoded protein is CASSLDQGVNTQYF.

V and J are TRBV28 and TRBJ2-3, with TRBD2 as a possible D gene (6 bases). Trimming cost V 3 bases and J 5 bases, with 15 bases left between them. The CDR3 is made up of 15 amino acids. Per germline, CDR1 MDHEN and CDR2 SYDVKM. The CDR3 sequence is CASSFVVIGRDTQYF. The CDR3, as DNA: TGTGCCAGCAGTTTTGTCGTCATCGGGAGAGATACGCAGTATTTT.